The entry that follows covers one T cell receptor (beta chain) sequence. Other DNA sequences in this specimen translate into the identical CDR3. The CDR3 spans 14 residues. CDR1 and CDR2 (germline): LGHDT, YNNKEL (reference sequence). Trimming left V 1 base short and J 1 base short, with 6 bases between. This entry belongs to a study of blood T cell repertoires in COVID-19. At the level of the study: Researchers got acute and convalescent COVID-19 samples from the United States, Italy and Spain. T cells, B-cell-depleted T cells, or PBMCs provided the cDNA or gDNA that served as material.

As handled by the study authors: By means of reference gene primer amplification, nucleated cell counts were estimated. TCRdb's table, derived via immunoSEQ multiplex PCR, lists solely in-frame clones and lacks some. V, J and clone size are taken as reported in that table, and D and trimming were inferred from the DNA itself. The sample has more than 100,000 clones; over 75% are singletons. The sequence came from a woman aged 60-75 years with acute or convalescent COVID-19. The sequenced sample was peripheral blood. The V gene is TRBV3-1 (or the pseudogene TRBV3-2), the J gene TRBJ2-3; TRBD1 might be the D (5 bases). As DNA, the CDR3 is TGTGCCAGCAGCCAAGGCAGGGGCACAGATACGCAGTATTTT. It encodes CASSQGRGTDTQYF.